The 25 T cell receptor beta chains below all came from one sample that was sequenced in a study of blood T cell repertoires in COVID-19. The protocol was immunoSEQ multiplex PCR, while the TCRdb copy is restricted to in-frame clones and leaves out a portion. The sample consists of 110,000 to 150,000 clones, around 84% of them appearing once. The sequencing input was peripheral blood. These receptors originate from a man in his 60s with active or convalescent COVID-19.

The chain employs TRBV7-8 and TRBJ1-3, with D hard to call. The CDR3 consists of 16 residues. Per germline, CDR1 SGHVS and CDR2 FQNEAQ. Trimming stripped 1 base from V and 4 bases from J, with 14 bases between. The CDR3 spells CASSLDGSGAGNTIYF. The CDR3 DNA is TGTGCCAGCAGCTTAGACGGGTCTGGTGCCGGAAACACCATATATTTT.

The rearrangement links TRBV19 to TRBJ1-2; D uncertain. The CDR3 runs 13 residues. CDR1 and CDR2 (germline): LNHDA, SQIVND (reference sequence). Trimming took 7 bases from V and 2 from J, leaving 11 bases between them. The CDR3 sequence: CASTWGGNYGYTF. The CDR3 DNA reads as TGTGCCAGTACTTGGGGAGGAAACTATGGCTACACCTTC. The full variable domain, in which reference TRBV19 and TRBJ1-2 provide the parts outside the CDR3, is DGGITQSPKYLFRKEGQNVTLSCEQNLNHDAMYWYRQDPGQGLRLIYYSQIVNDFQKGDIAEGYSVSREKKESFPLTVTSAQKNPTAFYLCASTWGGNYGYTFGSGTRLTVV.

This sequence joins TRBV9 and TRBJ2-1, with 10 nucleotides matching TRBD2. Looked up from germline, CDR1 is SGDLS and CDR2 is YYNGEE. The trim removed 3 bases at V and 5 bases at J, leaving 8 bases unmatched. The CDR3 is 16 residues long. CDR3 residues: CASSAPGLAVNNEQFF. The CDR3 bases are TGTGCCAGCAGCGCCCCAGGACTAGCGGTAAACAATGAGCAGTTCTTC.

The chain joins TRBV27 to TRBJ1-4, with D hard to call. The CDR3 sequence is 18 residues long. Germline V gene sequence: CDR1 MNHEY, CDR2 SMNVEV (reference sequence). Trimming stripped 5 bases from V and 0 bases from J, with 19 bases between. The CDR3: CASSPTSEGGATNEKLFF. CDR3 sequence (DNA): TGTGCCAGCAGTCCCACTTCAGAGGGAGGCGCAACTAATGAAAAACTGTTTTTT.

This clone was counted between two and nine times. The chain couples TRBV6-2 or TRBV6-3 to TRBJ2-3; TRBD1 matches 8 bases. Per germline, CDR1 MNHEY and CDR2 SVGEGT. J lost 6 bases, V lost 6 bases, and 11 bases had no gene match. The CDR3 runs 15 residues. CDR3 DNA sequence: TGTGCCAGCAGCCTACCCCGGACAGGGACCGATACGCAGTATTTT. It specifies CASSLPRTGTDTQYF.

This chain joins TRBV30 and TRBJ2-7; 7 bases align to TRBD2. Germline lookup yields CDR1 GTSNPN and CDR2 SVGIG (reference sequence). This CDR3 spans 14 amino acids. The J segment lost 5 bases and the V segment lost 0 bases, leaving 7 bases of the junction unmatched. The CDR3 is CAWSVPGGVHEQYF. CDR3 DNA: TGTGCCTGGAGTGTTCCGGGGGGAGTCCACGAGCAGTACTTC.

The J gene is TRBJ1-5, the V gene TRBV2, with D possibly matching TRBD1 (5 bases). The CDR3 contains 14 residues. Germline CDR1 and CDR2: SNHLY and FYNNEI. V was cut by 4 bases and J by 6 bases, with 13 bases left in between. The CDR3 loop is CASSAARDAQPQHF. The DNA for the CDR3 is TGTGCCAGCAGTGCCGCCAGGGATGCTCAGCCCCAGCATTTT.

The chain employs TRBV4-3 and TRBJ1-4; D uncertain. CDR3 length: 16 residues. Germline CDR1 LGHNA, CDR2 YSLEER. Trimming left V 0 bases short and J 0 bases short, with 8 bases between. The CDR3 sequence: CASSQDPPTTNEKLFF. Written as DNA, the CDR3 is TGCGCCAGCAGCCAAGATCCCCCCACAACTAATGAAAAACTGTTTTTT.

The chain links TRBV6-5 to TRBJ1-2; tentatively, D is TRBD1 (5 bases). The length of the CDR3 is 13 residues. Trimming cost V 6 bases and J 1 base, with 9 bases left between them. Germline CDR1 and CDR2: MNHEY and SVGAGI. This CDR3 is CASSRQRNYGYTF. The DNA of the CDR3 is TGTGCCAGCAGCCGACAGCGTAACTATGGCTACACCTTC.

In this sample, this clone turned up once. The rearrangement uses TRBV5-6 and TRBJ2-2; 8 nucleotides agree with TRBD1. The junction had 9 bases not matched to a gene; V was cut back by 0 bases and J by 5 bases. The germline V gene has CDR1 SGHDT and CDR2 YYEEEE. CDR3 length: 17 amino acids. CDR3 nucleotide sequence: TGTGCCAGCAGCTTGGCCATCGGACAGGGTGTAACCGGGGAGCTGTTTTTT. Residues: CASSLAIGQGVTGELFF.

The genes are TRBV11-3 and TRBJ1-2; no clear D gene. The CDR3 has 16 residues. Trimming left V 5 bases short and J 2 bases short, with 18 bases between. Germline-derived CDR1 and CDR2 are SGHNT and YENEEA. CDR3 nucleotide sequence: TGTGCCAGCAGCCCAAACCGGCCAGAGAGGAACTATGGCTACACCTTC. It codes for CASSPNRPERNYGYTF.

The V and J genes are TRBV6-5 and TRBJ1-5; 8 positions agree with TRBD1. V was pared by 0 bases and J by 3 bases, with 1 base of the junction left unmatched. Germline V gene lookup returns CDR1 MNHEY and CDR2 SVGAGI. The CDR3 sequence is 15 residues long. DNA for the CDR3: TGTGCCAGCAGTTACTCGGGACAGGTCAATCAGCCCCAGCATTTT. This encodes CASSYSGQVNQPQHF.

This clone was counted only a few times. The chain joins TRBV6-5 to TRBJ1-1, with a weak D call TRBD1 (5 bases). CDR3 size: 13 residues. Trimming shortened V by 3 bases and J by 3 bases, and 8 bases separated the two germline ends. The germline CDR1 and CDR2 sequences are MNHEY and SVGAGI. The CDR3 DNA reads TGTGCCAGCAGTTATCTAGGGGACACTGAAGCTTTCTTT. This translates into CASSYLGDTEAFF.

This chain connects TRBV7-9 to TRBJ1-4; 8 nucleotides match TRBD1. CDR1 is SEHNR and CDR2 is FQNEAQ in the germline V gene (reference sequence). This CDR3 is built from 16 residues. The ends lost 5 bases at V and 3 bases at J; junction bases unmatched: 8. CDR3 bases: TGTGCCAGCAGCCCCCCACAGGGGGAAGCTAATGAAAAACTGTTTTTT. Protein sequence: CASSPPQGEANEKLFF.

This clone came up a few times. This chain's CDR3 is CSVEASSPGQFYEQYF. The CDR3 bases are TGCAGCGTTGAAGCCTCCTCCCCGGGACAGTTCTACGAGCAGTACTTC. The chain combines TRBV29-1 with TRBJ2-7, with 7 bases lining up with TRBD1. Germline V gene data show CDR1 as SQVTM and CDR2 as ANQGSEA. After removal of 1 base from V and 3 bases from J, the junction contained 12 bases not matched to a gene. This CDR3 spans 16 amino acids.

The V call is TRBV2, the J call TRBJ1-4; D is uncertain. Between the trimmed V and J ends, which lost 0 bases and 0 bases, there was a span of 5 bases. Germline-derived CDR1 and CDR2 are SNHLY and FYNNEI. CDR3 length equals 15 residues. The CDR3 loop is CASSEASATNEKLFF. CDR3 bases: TGTGCCAGCAGTGAAGCCAGTGCAACTAATGAAAAACTGTTTTTT.

This clone occurred once. The CDR3 loop is CASGLGDRINSPLHF. CDR3 DNA sequence: TGTGCTAGTGGTTTAGGCGACAGGATTAATTCACCCCTCCACTTT. The rearrangement links TRBV12-5 to TRBJ1-6; D is possibly TRBD1 (6 bases). Germline lookup yields CDR1 LGHNT and CDR2 FRNRAP. V was cut by 3 bases and J by 6 bases, with 12 bases left in between. The CDR3 covers 15 residues.

This sequence joins TRBV10-3 and TRBJ2-3; a weak D match, TRBD1 (5 bases). This CDR3 region has 15 residues. Germline CDR1 and CDR2: ENHRY and SYGVKD. V was cut by 3 bases and J by 0 bases, with 10 bases left in between. The CDR3, as DNA: TGTGCCATCAGTGACCCGACAGCTAGCACAGATACGCAGTATTTT. It translates to CAISDPTASTDTQYF.

The chain has TRBV9 and TRBJ1-2; D is uncertain. The ends were cut back, 0 bases at V and 2 bases at J, with 8 bases in the middle. The germline CDR1 and CDR2 sequences are SGDLS and YYNGEE. The CDR3 is 14 residues long. The CDR3 spells CASSVALENYGYTF. DNA for the CDR3: TGTGCCAGCAGCGTAGCTCTGGAGAACTATGGCTACACCTTC. The full variable domain, completed using reference TRBV9 and TRBJ1-2, is DSGVTQTPKHLITATGQRVTLRCSPRSGDLSVYWYQQSLDQGLQFLIQYYNGEERAKGNILERFSAQQFPDLHSELNLSSLELGDSALYFCASSVALENYGYTFGSGTRLTVV.

The chain has TRBV14 and TRBJ1-1, with TRBD1 matching over 7 bases. Unmatched junction bases numbered 8, after V lost 0 bases and J lost 1 base. CDR1 is SGHDN and CDR2 is FVKESK in the germline V gene. This CDR3 spans 17 amino acids. The CDR3 DNA is TGTGCCAGCAGCCAAGACGATGACACAGGGGCGAACACTGAAGCTTTCTTT. Its protein is CASSQDDDTGANTEAFF.

The chain combines TRBV4-3 with TRBJ1-3; unclear D gene. The CDR3 has 16 amino acids. Looked up from germline, CDR1 is LGHNA and CDR2 is YSLEER. Trimming took 0 bases from V and 1 from J, leaving 10 bases between them. The CDR3 region has the DNA TGCGCCAGCAGCCAAGATTCGTATAGTTCTGGAAACACCATATATTTT. It encodes CASSQDSYSSGNTIYF.

The chain links TRBV7-8 to TRBJ1-2, with D perhaps TRBD1 (5 bases). The germline CDR1 and CDR2 sequences are SGHVS and FQNEAQ. The CDR3 runs to 16 residues. V lost 2 bases to trimming and J lost 2 bases, with 15 bases between them. The CDR3 here is CASSLLGGRENYGYTF. The CDR3 DNA sequence: TGTGCCAGCAGCTTATTGGGCGGCAGGGAAAACTATGGCTACACCTTC.

This clone occurred a few times. This chain joins TRBV6-2 or TRBV6-3 and TRBJ1-2, with 10 bases lining up with TRBD1. V was clipped by 5 bases and J by 4 bases; unmatched bases: 4. CDR1 MNHEY and CDR2 SVGEGT come from the germline V gene. This CDR3 spans 14 amino acids. CDR3 sequence reads: CASSRTGGSYGYTF. DNA of the CDR3: TGTGCCAGCAGTAGGACAGGGGGAAGCTATGGCTACACCTTC.

This sequence joins TRBV27 and TRBJ1-1, with no clear D. The CDR3 is 13 residues long. Germline loops: CDR1 MNHEY, CDR2 SMNVEV (reference sequence). Between the trimmed V and J ends, which lost 8 bases and 0 bases, there was a span of 10 bases. The CDR3 spells CASSGRMNTEAFF. In DNA, the CDR3 is TGTGCCAGCTCCGGGAGAATGAACACTGAAGCTTTCTTT.

This clone was detected only once. This chain links TRBV7-2 with TRBJ1-2, with 9 bases lining up with TRBD1. The CDR3 runs to 15 residues. The trim removed 5 bases at V and 9 bases at J, leaving 13 bases unmatched. CDR1 SGHTA and CDR2 FQGNSA come from the germline V gene. The CDR3, as DNA: TGTGCCAGCAGCATCCTACCAGACAGGGGGAAGAGCTACACCTTC. It translates to CASSILPDRGKSYTF. Based on the CDR3 plus reference TRBV7-2 and TRBJ1-2, the full variable domain is GAGVSQSPSNKVTEKGKDVELRCDPISGHTALYWYRQSLGQGLEFLIYFQGNSAPDKSGLPSDRFSAERTGGSVSTLTIQRTQQEDSAVYLCASSILPDRGKSYTFGSGTRLTVV.